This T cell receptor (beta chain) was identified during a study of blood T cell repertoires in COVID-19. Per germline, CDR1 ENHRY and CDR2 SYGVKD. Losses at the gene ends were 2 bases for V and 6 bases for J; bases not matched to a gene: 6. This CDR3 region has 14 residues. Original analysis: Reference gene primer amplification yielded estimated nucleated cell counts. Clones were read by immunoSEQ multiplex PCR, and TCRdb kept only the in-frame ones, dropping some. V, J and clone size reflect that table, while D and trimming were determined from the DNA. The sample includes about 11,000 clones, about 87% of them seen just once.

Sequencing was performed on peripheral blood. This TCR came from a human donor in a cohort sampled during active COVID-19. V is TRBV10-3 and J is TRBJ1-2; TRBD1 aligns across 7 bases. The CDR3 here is CAISERQGGDGYTF. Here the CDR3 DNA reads TGTGCCATCAGTGAGAGACAGGGCGGAGATGGCTACACCTTC.